Listed here are 30 T cell receptor beta chains from one sample, sequenced in a study of cytomegalovirus exposure and HLA in healthy donors (dated by TCRdb to the late 2010s). Libraries came from the immunoSEQ multiplex PCR assay. A mixture of 60 forward primers for TCR Vbeta segments and 13 reverse primers for TCR Jbeta segments was used in the multiplex PCR. Held by TCRdb, this immuneACCESS table contains in-frame sequences only and omits some clones. Under half of the omission traces to an unresolved V gene where checked; the cause of the rest is unknown. The table for this sample shows roughly 73,000 clones. Jointly, the top ten make up roughly 13% of the sample. Sample: PBMCs. The receptors were sampled from a man aged 45-65 years in good health and CMV-seropositive.

About this clone itself: One junction end disagrees with the germline gene, perhaps due to a read error. The DNA for the CDR3 is TGTGCCAGCACCCCTCGGTGGGGCAGTGATAGCACCGATACGCAGTATTTT. Translation gives CASTPRWGSDSTDTQYF. The chain carries TRBV2 and TRBJ2-3; perhaps TRBD1 as D (5 bases). In germline, CDR1 is SNHLY, CDR2 FYNNEI. This CDR3 contains 17 residues.

This rearrangement joins TRBV7-6 to TRBJ2-7; unclear D gene. The CDR3 spans 13 residues. Trimming took 0 bases from V and 2 from J, leaving 5 bases between them. Germline V CDR1 and CDR2: SGHVS, FNYEAQ. CDR3 in DNA: TGTGCCAGCAGCTTAGCGCAGACCTACGAGCAGTACTTC. Translated, it gives CASSLAQTYEQYF. The entire variable domain, with the rest obtained from reference TRBV7-6 and TRBJ2-7, is as follows: GAGVSQSPRYKVTKRGQDVALRCDPISGHVSLYWYRQALGQGPEFLTYFNYEAQQDKSGLPNDRFSAERPEGSISTLTIQRTEQRDSAMYRCASSLAQTYEQYFGPGTRLTVT.

The rearrangement links TRBV6-5 to TRBJ2-3; the D is unclear. Per germline, CDR1 MNHEY and CDR2 SVGAGI. The V end was cut by 2 bases, the J end by 1 base, with 4 bases between. The CDR3 is made up of 13 amino acids. The CDR3 loop is CASSYIGTDTQYF. CDR3 bases: TGTGCCAGCAGTTACATAGGCACAGATACGCAGTATTTT.

The chain uses TRBV6-1 and TRBJ1-6; 7 bases agree with TRBD1. V lost 8 bases, J lost 8 bases, and 9 bases stayed unmatched. CDR3 size: 14 residues. Per germline, CDR1 MNHNS and CDR2 SASEGT. CDR3 sequence: CASCQGQIDSPLHF. The CDR3 DNA follows: TGTGCCAGCTGCCAGGGACAGATTGATTCACCCCTCCACTTT.

The chain is built from TRBV28 and TRBJ2-3, with TRBD2 as a possible D gene (6 bases). Looked up from germline, CDR1 is MDHEN and CDR2 is SYDVKM. Trimming took 2 bases from V and 6 from J, leaving 15 bases between them. This CDR3 is 15 amino acids long. The CDR3 bases are TGTGCCAGCAGTTTAACGACACCCCGGGGGGATACGCAGTATTTT. This gives the protein CASSLTTPRGDTQYF. The variable domain in full, completed from reference TRBV28 and TRBJ2-3, reads DVKVTQSSRYLVKRTGEKVFLECVQDMDHENMFWYRQDPGLGLRLIYFSYDVKMKEKGDIPEGYSVSREKKERFSLILESASTNQTSMYLCASSLTTPRGDTQYFGPGTRLTVL.

The rearrangement joins TRBV7-9 to TRBJ1-1; D may be TRBD1 (5 bases). The ends were cut back, 4 bases at V and 5 bases at J, with 11 bases in the middle. The germline gives CDR1 SEHNR, CDR2 FQNEAQ (reference sequence). The length of the CDR3 is 13 residues. In nucleotides, the CDR3 is TGTGCCAGCAGCTCCCTGGGGGGGACTGAAGCTTTCTTT. Translation gives CASSSLGGTEAFF.

Comments on this clone: At the DNA level, this CDR3 is encoded by other sequences in the same sample as well. The rearrangement joins TRBV20-1 to TRBJ2-3; D perhaps matches TRBD1 (5 bases). This CDR3 comprises 11 residues. Trimming removed 3 bases at V and 6 bases at J, with 7 bases between. Germline V gene data show CDR1 as DFQATT and CDR2 as SNEGSKA (reference sequence). The CDR3 sequence is CSARAGDTQYF. CDR3 in DNA: TGCAGTGCTAGGGCAGGGGATACGCAGTATTTT.

V is TRBV2 and J is TRBJ1-6; no clear D gene. Germline values: CDR1 SNHLY, CDR2 FYNNEI. The V and J ends lost 1 base and 8 bases respectively, with 12 bases between them. CDR3 length: 15 residues. CDR3 sequence reads: CASSEEEGWDSPLHF. In DNA form, the CDR3 reads TGTGCCAGCAGTGAAGAGGAGGGCTGGGATTCACCCCTCCACTTT.

The chain combines TRBV2 with TRBJ1-2, with TRBD1 as a possible D gene (5 bases). Looked up from germline, CDR1 is SNHLY and CDR2 is FYNNEI. V lost 6 bases, J lost 8 bases, and 10 bases lay in between. This CDR3 is 11 amino acids long. The CDR3 bases are TGTGCCAGCAGCTTAGGGGTCGGCTACACCTTC. Translating gives CASSLGVGYTF.

The rearrangement links TRBV19 to TRBJ2-5; TRBD1 agrees at 11 bases. V shed 5 bases, J shed 4 bases, and the junction held 6 bases outside the gene matches. The CDR3 spans 15 residues. In germline, CDR1 is LNHDA, CDR2 SQIVND (reference sequence). The CDR3 sequence: CASSRQDRGPETQYF. Written as DNA, the CDR3 is TGTGCCAGTAGTCGGCAGGACAGGGGGCCAGAGACCCAGTACTTC.

The V call is TRBV29-1, the J call TRBJ2-5; D possibly corresponds to TRBD2 (5 bases). Trimming cost V 6 bases and J 1 base, with 18 bases left between them. The germline V gene has CDR1 SQVTM and CDR2 ANQGSEA. The CDR3 has 15 amino acids. CDR3 nucleotides: TGCAGCGTGCCCCTCCGAGGGCAGACCCAAGAGACCCAGTACTTC. Its translation: CSVPLRGQTQETQYF. The complete variable domain, with remaining parts taken from reference TRBV29-1 and TRBJ2-5, reads SAVISQKPSRDICQRGTSLTIQCQVDSQVTMMFWYRQQPGQSLTLIATANQGSEATYESGFVIDKFPISRPNLTFSTLTVSNMSPEDSSIYLCSVPLRGQTQETQYFGPGTRLLVL.

The chain uses TRBV10-1 and TRBJ2-1, with a possible D match to TRBD1 (5 bases). V lost 2 bases and J 9 bases, leaving 8 bases between the germline ends. The CDR3 sequence is 12 residues long. CDR1 and CDR2 from the germline V gene are WNHNN and SYGVQD (reference sequence). The CDR3 loop is CASSERQTEQFF. Here the CDR3 DNA reads TGCGCCAGCAGTGAGCGACAGACTGAGCAGTTCTTC.

The CDR3 DNA follows: TGCGCCAGCAGTGAGGGGGGGAAACTGTTTTTT. Translated: CASSEGGKLFF. The chain uses TRBV10-2 and TRBJ1-4, with a possible D match to TRBD1 (5 bases). This CDR3 contains 11 residues. The germline V and J ends were trimmed by 2 bases and 11 bases, with 6 bases remaining between them. Per the germline V gene, CDR1 is WSHSY and CDR2 is SAAADI.

This CDR3 is CASRALAGKTGELFF. The CDR3 DNA reads TGCGCCAGCAGAGCACTAGCGGGAAAGACCGGGGAGCTGTTTTTT. The chain uses TRBV5-1 and TRBJ2-2; TRBD2 matches at 10 bases. CDR3 length: 15 amino acids. After removal of 5 bases from V and 5 bases from J, the junction contained 6 bases not matched to a gene. Germline-derived CDR1 and CDR2 are SGHRS and YFSETQ.

The chain joins TRBV15 to TRBJ2-5, with 11 bases lining up with TRBD1. The CDR3 has 16 residues. In germline, CDR1 is LNHNV, CDR2 YYDKDF (reference sequence). Unmatched junction bases numbered 5, after V lost 1 base and J lost 4 bases. The CDR3 region has the DNA TGTGCCACCAGCAGAGCCGGGACAGGGGGATCAGAGACCCAGTACTTC. Translation: CATSRAGTGGSETQYF.

The V gene is TRBV6-5, the J gene TRBJ1-4, with D perhaps matching TRBD1 (6 bases). V lost 7 bases to trimming and J lost 8 bases, with 17 bases between them. The CDR3 spans 14 residues. The germline V gene encodes CDR1 MNHEY and CDR2 SVGAGI. In DNA, the CDR3 is TGTGCCAGCACCCAACGGGAGGGGGGGGAAAAACTGTTTTTT. This encodes CASTQREGGEKLFF.

The chain couples TRBV13 to TRBJ1-1, with a tentative D call TRBD1 (5 bases). Germline values: CDR1 PRHDT, CDR2 FYEKMQ (reference sequence). V dropped 1 base and J dropped 0 bases, with 9 bases sitting between them. The CDR3 consists of 15 residues. The CDR3 loop reads CASSLARALNTEAFF. In DNA, the CDR3 is TGTGCCAGCAGCTTAGCCAGGGCCCTGAACACTGAAGCTTTCTTT. The full variable domain, completed using reference TRBV13 and TRBJ1-1, is AAGVIQSPRHLIKEKRETATLKCYPIPRHDTVYWYQQGPGQDPQFLISFYEKMQSDKGSIPDRFSAQQFSDYHSELNMSSLELGDSALYFCASSLARALNTEAFFGQGTRLTVV.

The chain combines TRBV5-1 with TRBJ2-5; TRBD1 is a possible D gene (6 bases). CDR3 size: 16 residues. The germline CDR1 and CDR2 sequences are SGHRS and YFSETQ. V was shortened by 0 bases and J by 4 bases, with 16 bases between the two germline ends. DNA of the CDR3: TGCGCCAGCAGCTTGGAGGGGGTGGGGGAAGGAGAGACCCAGTACTTC. Its protein product is CASSLEGVGEGETQYF.

The chain uses TRBV28 and TRBJ2-7; D uncertain. This CDR3 contains 12 residues. The V gene's germline CDR1 is MDHEN and CDR2 SYDVKM. The V and J ends lost 5 bases and 7 bases respectively, with 12 bases between them. CDR3: CASSPPAREQYF. CDR3 nucleotides: TGTGCCAGCAGTCCCCCAGCCAGGGAGCAGTACTTC.

As concerns this clone: Other DNA sequences in this sample translate to the same CDR3. The chain uses TRBV11-3 and TRBJ2-3, with D possibly matching TRBD2 (7 bases). V shed 8 bases and J shed 6 bases, with 9 bases lying between them. The germline V gene has CDR1 SGHNT and CDR2 YENEEA. The CDR3 spans 11 residues. In DNA form, the CDR3 reads TGTGCCAGCGGGAGGGGGGATACGCAGTATTTT. Translating gives CASGRGDTQYF.

The CDR3 bases are TGTGCCAGCAGTGAAGGGACTAGCGGGAGGCCGGGGTACGAGCAGTACTTC. Residues: CASSEGTSGRPGYEQYF. J is TRBJ2-7 and V is TRBV6-1; 14 bases are shared with TRBD2. Germline CDR1 and CDR2: MNHNS and SASEGT. Losses at the gene ends were 1 base for V and 4 bases for J; bases not matched to a gene: 6. CDR3 size: 17 residues.

The chain has TRBV6-5 and TRBJ1-3, with D perhaps TRBD1 (5 bases). The CDR3 runs to 14 residues. Germline loops: CDR1 MNHEY, CDR2 SVGAGI. V shed 8 bases and J shed 2 bases, with 13 bases lying between them. The CDR3 here is CASFGGVPGNTIYF. CDR3 nucleotide sequence: TGTGCCAGCTTCGGGGGGGTCCCTGGAAACACCATATATTTT.

The CDR3 spells CASSYAGQGIYGYTF. In DNA, the CDR3 is TGTGCCAGCAGTTACGCAGGACAGGGGATCTATGGCTACACCTTC. This chain links TRBV6-5 with TRBJ1-2, with 9 bases identical to TRBD1. The germline V gene has CDR1 MNHEY and CDR2 SVGAGI. The CDR3 is 15 residues long. V was pared by 2 bases and J by 4 bases, with 5 bases of the junction left unmatched.

The chain employs TRBV4-1 and TRBJ1-2, with D perhaps TRBD1 (5 bases). CDR3 length: 18 amino acids. Deletions cut 0 bases from V and 0 bases from J, with 17 bases between. Germline CDR1 MGHRA, CDR2 YSYEKL. In DNA, the CDR3 is TGCGCCAGCAGCCAAGATGCGGCAGGGCCTGAAGCTAACTATGGCTACACCTTC. As protein: CASSQDAAGPEANYGYTF.

The J gene is TRBJ1-2, the V gene TRBV2; 7 bases fit TRBD1. V was clipped by 4 bases and J by 4 bases; unmatched bases: 3. CDR1 and CDR2 (germline): SNHLY, FYNNEI. The CDR3 spans 13 residues. The CDR3, as DNA: TGTGCCAGCAGTGCGGGACAGCTCTATGGCTACACCTTC. Translation gives CASSAGQLYGYTF. The full variable domain, in which reference TRBV2 and TRBJ1-2 provide the parts outside the CDR3, is EPEVTQTPSHQVTQMGQEVILRCVPISNHLYFYWYRQILGQKVEFLVSFYNNEISEKSEIFDDQFSVERPDGSNFTLKIRSTKLEDSAMYFCASSAGQLYGYTFGSGTRLTVV.

The chain combines TRBV28 with TRBJ1-1, with D perhaps TRBD1 (5 bases). Trimming stripped 7 bases from V and 5 bases from J, with 20 bases between. Germline loops: CDR1 MDHEN, CDR2 SYDVKM. This CDR3 region has 15 residues. CDR3 sequence (DNA): TGTGCCAGCACCCAATGGGGAGGGAAGGGGACTGAAGCTTTCTTT. Translation: CASTQWGGKGTEAFF. Full variable domain (remainder filled in from reference TRBV28 and TRBJ1-1): DVKVTQSSRYLVKRTGEKVFLECVQDMDHENMFWYRQDPGLGLRLIYFSYDVKMKEKGDIPEGYSVSREKKERFSLILESASTNQTSMYLCASTQWGGKGTEAFFGQGTRLTVV.

The chain uses TRBV15 and TRBJ1-1, with 7 bases lining up with TRBD1. The J segment lost 2 bases and the V segment lost 3 bases, leaving 6 bases of the junction unmatched. Germline CDR1 LNHNV, CDR2 YYDKDF (reference sequence). The CDR3 extends over 15 amino acids. The CDR3 loop is CATSSPRGRNTEAFF. The CDR3 DNA reads as TGTGCCACCAGCAGTCCTAGGGGGCGAAACACTGAAGCTTTCTTT. The whole variable domain, remainder taken from reference TRBV15 and TRBJ1-1, is DAMVIQNPRYQVTQFGKPVTLSCSQTLNHNVMYWYQQKSSQAPKLLFHYYDKDFNNEADTPDNFQSRRPNTSFCFLDIRSPGLGDTAMYLCATSSPRGRNTEAFFGQGTRLTVV.

The chain carries TRBV5-4 and TRBJ2-3, with TRBD2 identical over 7 bases. CDR3 length: 15 residues. CDR1 and CDR2 (germline): SGHNT, YYREEE (reference sequence). The trim removed 4 bases at V and 1 base at J, leaving 6 bases unmatched. CDR3 loop: CASSKAGVGTDTQYF. Written as DNA, the CDR3 is TGTGCCAGCAGCAAGGCGGGAGTGGGCACAGATACGCAGTATTTT.

The rearrangement joins TRBV7-8 to TRBJ1-1, with 9 bases fitting TRBD1. This CDR3 has 14 residues. V lost 5 bases to trimming and J lost 4 bases; unmatched junction nucleotides: 5. The germline gives CDR1 SGHVS, CDR2 FQNEAQ. The CDR3 sequence: CASSHRGRITEAFF. In DNA form, the CDR3 reads TGTGCCAGCAGCCACAGGGGGCGCATCACTGAAGCTTTCTTT.

The genes are TRBV5-1 and TRBJ1-3; 8 nucleotides match TRBD1. The CDR3 is made up of 14 amino acids. Trimming at V came to 5 bases and at J to 6 bases, leaving 7 bases not matched to a gene. The germline CDR1 and CDR2 sequences are SGHRS and YFSETQ. CDR3 nucleotide sequence: TGCGCCAGCAGACCCGACAGGGGAGAAAACACCATATATTTT. Amino acids: CASRPDRGENTIYF.